This is a list of T cell receptor beta chains from one sample in a study of OX40 agonist ivuxolimab in advanced cancers. The protocol was immunoSEQ multiplex PCR, while the TCRdb copy is restricted to in-frame clones and leaves out a portion. The sample has 75,000 to 90,000 clones; less than 85% are singletons. Specimen: CD4+ or CD8+ T cells sorted from blood, collected in a trial of the OX40 agonist ivuxolimab. These receptor sequences come from an adult with an advanced solid tumor such as melanoma, head and neck, liver or kidney cancer. The CDR3 runs from the conserved cysteine through the conserved F or W. Fields, in order: V gene, D gene, J gene, CDR3 length, clone size, CDR3 protein, CDR3 DNA. A D gene is named only where the DNA matches it firmly. Only part of the rows carry a size: once, few, many, or a class if the clone is expanded.

V gene: TRBV7-8; D gene: .; J gene: TRBJ1-4; CDR3 length: 15; clone size: few; CDR3 protein: CASSTQGHVNEKLFF; CDR3 DNA: TGTGCCAGCAGCACCCAGGGTCACGTTAATGAAAAACTGTTTTTT
V gene: TRBV18; D gene: .; J gene: TRBJ2-1; CDR3 length: 15; clone size: .; CDR3 protein: CASSPRYEGDNEQFF; CDR3 DNA: TGTGCCAGCTCACCACGGTATGAGGGGGACAATGAGCAGTTCTTC
V gene: TRBV14; D gene: .; J gene: TRBJ1-3; CDR3 length: 16; clone size: once; CDR3 protein: CASSPIGPGGGNTIYF; CDR3 DNA: TGTGCCAGCAGCCCCATAGGGCCCGGCGGGGGAAACACCATATATTTT
V gene: TRBV2; D gene: .; J gene: TRBJ1-1; CDR3 length: 14; clone size: .; CDR3 protein: CASSPTETNTEAFF; CDR3 DNA: TGTGCCAGCAGCCCTACTGAGACGAACACTGAAGCTTTCTTT
V gene: TRBV4-1; D gene: .; J gene: TRBJ1-5; CDR3 length: 16; clone size: many; CDR3 protein: CASSQDAGAGNQPQHF; CDR3 DNA: TGCGCCAGCAGCCAAGACGCAGGGGCGGGCAATCAGCCCCAGCATTTT
V gene: TRBV5-1; D gene: .; J gene: TRBJ1-4; CDR3 length: 15; clone size: few; CDR3 protein: CASSLVGAPGEKLFF; CDR3 DNA: TGCGCCAGCAGCTTGGTGGGGGCCCCAGGAGAAAAACTGTTTTTT
V gene: TRBV6-5; D gene: TRBD1; J gene: TRBJ1-2; CDR3 length: 14; clone size: .; CDR3 protein: CASTFRTGNYGYTF; CDR3 DNA: TGTGCCAGCACCTTCCGGACAGGAAACTATGGCTACACCTTC
V gene: TRBV5-1; D gene: .; J gene: TRBJ2-7; CDR3 length: 15; clone size: .; CDR3 protein: CASSLTGGSSYEQYF; CDR3 DNA: TGCGCCAGCAGCTTAACTGGAGGGAGCTCCTACGAGCAGTACTTC
V gene: TRBV25-1; D gene: .; J gene: TRBJ2-2; CDR3 length: 15; clone size: .; CDR3 protein: CASSDPGGHTGELFF; CDR3 DNA: TGTGCCAGCAGTGACCCCGGGGGGCACACCGGGGAGCTGTTTTTT
V gene: TRBV7-8; D gene: .; J gene: TRBJ1-2; CDR3 length: 16; clone size: .; CDR3 protein: CASSRGLGSPNYGYTF; CDR3 DNA: TGTGCCAGCAGCCGGGGGCTAGGGAGTCCTAACTATGGCTACACCTTC
V gene: TRBV10-3; D gene: TRBD2; J gene: TRBJ2-1; CDR3 length: 16; clone size: once; CDR3 protein: CAISVEPAGGLGEQFF; CDR3 DNA: TGTGCCATCAGTGTGGAGCCAGCGGGAGGGCTCGGAGAGCAGTTCTTC
V gene: TRBV9; D gene: TRBD2; J gene: TRBJ2-1; CDR3 length: 21; clone size: .; CDR3 protein: CASSVALVGKREGLSSSEQFF; CDR3 DNA: TGTGCCAGCAGCGTAGCTTTAGTTGGGAAGCGGGAGGGCCTCTCATCTAGTGAGCAGTTCTTC
V gene: TRBV5-1; D gene: .; J gene: TRBJ1-3; CDR3 length: 13; clone size: .; CDR3 protein: CASSQDSGNTIYF; CDR3 DNA: TGCGCCAGCAGTCAAGACTCTGGAAACACCATATATTTT
V gene: TRBV4-1; D gene: TRBD2; J gene: TRBJ2-5; CDR3 length: 16; clone size: .; CDR3 protein: CASAVLAGGPQETQYF; CDR3 DNA: TGCGCCAGCGCGGTCTTAGCGGGGGGGCCACAGGAGACCCAGTACTTC
V gene: TRBV6-5; D gene: .; J gene: TRBJ2-5; CDR3 length: 15; clone size: .; CDR3 protein: CASSPALARQETQYF; CDR3 DNA: TGTGCCAGCAGTCCAGCCCTAGCGCGTCAAGAGACCCAGTACTTC
V gene: TRBV5-6; D gene: TRBD1; J gene: TRBJ1-1; CDR3 length: 15; clone size: .; CDR3 protein: CASSLGGQYYTEAFF; CDR3 DNA: TGTGCCAGCAGCTTGGGGGGACAGTATTACACTGAAGCTTTCTTT
V gene: TRBV6-5; D gene: .; J gene: TRBJ2-3; CDR3 length: 15; clone size: .; CDR3 protein: CASSSVVRGTDTQYF; CDR3 DNA: TGTGCCAGCAGTTCTGTGGTTCGCGGCACAGATACGCAGTATTTT
V gene: TRBV4-1; D gene: .; J gene: TRBJ2-7; CDR3 length: 15; clone size: .; CDR3 protein: CASSQATGQSYEQYF; CDR3 DNA: TGCGCCAGCAGCCAAGCTACGGGACAATCCTACGAGCAGTACTTC
V gene: TRBV7-2; D gene: TRBD2; J gene: TRBJ2-7; CDR3 length: 16; clone size: .; CDR3 protein: CASSSLGTSGQYEQYF; CDR3 DNA: TGTGCCAGCAGCTCCCTCGGGACTAGCGGACAGTACGAGCAGTACTTC
V gene: TRBV7-6; D gene: TRBD1; J gene: TRBJ2-2; CDR3 length: 16; clone size: .; CDR3 protein: CASSSAGGANTGELFF; CDR3 DNA: TGTGCCAGCAGCTCCGCAGGGGGCGCGAACACCGGGGAGCTGTTTTTT
V gene: TRBV6-1; D gene: .; J gene: TRBJ2-1; CDR3 length: 14; clone size: .; CDR3 protein: CASSEASGQPAQFF; CDR3 DNA: TGTGCCAGCAGTGAAGCCTCTGGACAGCCTGCGCAGTTCTTC
V gene: TRBV27; D gene: TRBD1; J gene: TRBJ2-3; CDR3 length: 18; clone size: .; CDR3 protein: CASRRQGGGTGSTDTQYF; CDR3 DNA: TGTGCCAGCAGAAGACAAGGGGGTGGGACAGGGTCCACAGATACGCAGTATTTT
V gene: TRBV10-2; D gene: TRBD1; J gene: TRBJ1-5; CDR3 length: 16; clone size: .; CDR3 protein: CASRDTGVGNNQPQHF; CDR3 DNA: TGCGCCAGCAGAGACACAGGGGTGGGGAACAATCAGCCCCAGCATTTT
V gene: TRBV5-1; D gene: .; J gene: TRBJ2-5; CDR3 length: 13; clone size: .; CDR3 protein: CASTLGPAGTQYF; CDR3 DNA: TGCGCCAGCACCCTCGGACCCGCGGGGACCCAGTACTTC
V gene: TRBV9; D gene: TRBD2; J gene: TRBJ2-1; CDR3 length: 15; clone size: .; CDR3 protein: CASSGGRRAYNEQFF; CDR3 DNA: TGTGCCAGCAGTGGCGGGAGAAGGGCTTACAATGAGCAGTTCTTC
V gene: TRBV11-1; D gene: .; J gene: TRBJ2-5; CDR3 length: 14; clone size: .; CDR3 protein: CASSGQRGQETQYF; CDR3 DNA: TGTGCCAGCAGCGGACAACGGGGGCAAGAGACCCAGTACTTC
V gene: TRBV19; D gene: TRBD1; J gene: TRBJ1-5; CDR3 length: 16; clone size: .; CDR3 protein: CASTPLTGGGNQPQHF; CDR3 DNA: TGTGCCAGTACCCCATTGACAGGGGGTGGCAATCAGCCCCAGCATTTT
V gene: TRBV6-1; D gene: TRBD2; J gene: TRBJ2-7; CDR3 length: 13; clone size: .; CDR3 protein: CAGRVSSGYEQYF; CDR3 DNA: TGTGCCGGGAGGGTGTCCTCCGGATACGAGCAGTACTTC
V gene: TRBV9; D gene: .; J gene: TRBJ1-1; CDR3 length: 16; clone size: .; CDR3 protein: CASSVDQGAGNTEAFF; CDR3 DNA: TGTGCCAGCAGCGTAGACCAGGGCGCTGGGAATACTGAAGCTTTCTTT
V gene: TRBV7-9; D gene: .; J gene: TRBJ1-1; CDR3 length: 14; clone size: once; CDR3 protein: CASSLDGGRGEAFF; CDR3 DNA: TGTGCCAGCAGCTTAGATGGGGGGAGAGGTGAAGCTTTCTTT
V gene: TRBV27; D gene: TRBD2; J gene: TRBJ2-3; CDR3 length: 17; clone size: .; CDR3 protein: CASTGLAGVGRTDTQYF; CDR3 DNA: TGTGCCAGTACCGGACTAGCGGGAGTTGGGAGAACAGATACGCAGTATTTT